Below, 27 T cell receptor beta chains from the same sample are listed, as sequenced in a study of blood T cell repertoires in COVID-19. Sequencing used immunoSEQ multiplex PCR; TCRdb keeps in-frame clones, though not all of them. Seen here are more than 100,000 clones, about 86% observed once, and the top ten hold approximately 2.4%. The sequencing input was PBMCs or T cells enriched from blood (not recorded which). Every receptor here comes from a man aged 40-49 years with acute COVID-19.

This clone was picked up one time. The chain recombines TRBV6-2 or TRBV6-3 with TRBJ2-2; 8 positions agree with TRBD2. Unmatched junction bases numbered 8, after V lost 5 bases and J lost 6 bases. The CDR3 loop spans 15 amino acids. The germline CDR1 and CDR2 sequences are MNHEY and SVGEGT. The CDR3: CASSPGTRVSGELFF. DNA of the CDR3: TGTGCCAGCAGTCCCGGGACTAGGGTCTCCGGGGAGCTGTTTTTT.

The CDR3 nucleotides read TGTGCCAGCAGTGTCTCGACAGGGGGCTCCTACAATGAGCAGTTCTTC. It codes for CASSVSTGGSYNEQFF. The rearrangement links TRBV6-4 to TRBJ2-1; 9 bases fit TRBD1. The trim removed 4 bases at V and 0 bases at J, leaving 4 bases unmatched. Germline values: CDR1 MRHNA, CDR2 SNTAGT. This CDR3 region has 16 residues.

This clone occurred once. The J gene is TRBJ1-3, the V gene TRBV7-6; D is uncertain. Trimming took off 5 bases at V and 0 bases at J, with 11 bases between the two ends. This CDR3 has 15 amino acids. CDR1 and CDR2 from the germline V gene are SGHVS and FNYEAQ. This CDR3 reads CASSAAVTSGNTIYF. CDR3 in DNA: TGTGCCAGCAGCGCCGCAGTTACCTCTGGAAACACCATATATTTT.

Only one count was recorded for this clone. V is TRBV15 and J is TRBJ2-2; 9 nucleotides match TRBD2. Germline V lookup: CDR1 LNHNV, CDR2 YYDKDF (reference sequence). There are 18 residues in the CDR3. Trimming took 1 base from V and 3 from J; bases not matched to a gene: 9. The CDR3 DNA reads TGTGCCACCAGCAGAGCGGCTAGCGGGACTTCAGACACCGGGGAGCTGTTTTTT. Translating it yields CATSRAASGTSDTGELFF.

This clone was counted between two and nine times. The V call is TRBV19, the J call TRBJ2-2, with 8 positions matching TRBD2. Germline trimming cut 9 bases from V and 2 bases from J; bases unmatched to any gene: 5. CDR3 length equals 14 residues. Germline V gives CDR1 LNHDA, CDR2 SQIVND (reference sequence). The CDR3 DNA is TGTGCCAGCCGGGGACTAGGCAACACCGGGGAGCTGTTTTTT. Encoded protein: CASRGLGNTGELFF.

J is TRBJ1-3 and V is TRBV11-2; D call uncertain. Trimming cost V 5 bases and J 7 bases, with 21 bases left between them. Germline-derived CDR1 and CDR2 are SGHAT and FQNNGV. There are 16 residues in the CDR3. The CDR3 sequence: CASSHLFRLGRNTIYF. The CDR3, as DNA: TGTGCCAGCAGCCACCTTTTCAGGTTGGGCCGGAACACCATATATTTT.

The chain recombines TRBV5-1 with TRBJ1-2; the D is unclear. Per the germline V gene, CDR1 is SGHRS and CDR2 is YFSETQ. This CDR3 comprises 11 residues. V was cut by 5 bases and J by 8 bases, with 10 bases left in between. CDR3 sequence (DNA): TGCGCCAGCAGAAATGAAGAGGGCTACACCTTC. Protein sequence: CASRNEEGYTF.

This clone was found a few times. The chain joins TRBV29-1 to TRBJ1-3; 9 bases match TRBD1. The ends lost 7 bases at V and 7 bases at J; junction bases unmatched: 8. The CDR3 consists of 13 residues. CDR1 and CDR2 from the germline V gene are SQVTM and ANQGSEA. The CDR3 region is CSAPGQGGNTIYF. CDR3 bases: TGCAGCGCCCCGGGACAGGGCGGGAACACCATATATTTT.

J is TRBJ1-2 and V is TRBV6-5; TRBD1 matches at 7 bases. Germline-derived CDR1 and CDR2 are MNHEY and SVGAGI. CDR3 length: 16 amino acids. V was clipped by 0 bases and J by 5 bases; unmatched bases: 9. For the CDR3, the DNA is TGTGCCAGCAGTTACTCTGGAACAGGGGACCCTTATGGCTACACCTTC. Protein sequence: CASSYSGTGDPYGYTF.

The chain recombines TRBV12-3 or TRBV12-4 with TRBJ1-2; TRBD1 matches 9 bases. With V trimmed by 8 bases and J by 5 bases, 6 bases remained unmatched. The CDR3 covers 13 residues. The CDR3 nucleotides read TGTGCCAGCCGACCGGGACAGGGATATGGCTACACCTTC. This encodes CASRPGQGYGYTF.

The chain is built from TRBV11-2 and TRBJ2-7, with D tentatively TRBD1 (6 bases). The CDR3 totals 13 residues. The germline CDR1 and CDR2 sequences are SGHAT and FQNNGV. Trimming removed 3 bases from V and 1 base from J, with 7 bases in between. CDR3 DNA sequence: TGTGCCAGCAGCTTCGACAGGTCCTACGAGCAGTACTTC. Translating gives CASSFDRSYEQYF.

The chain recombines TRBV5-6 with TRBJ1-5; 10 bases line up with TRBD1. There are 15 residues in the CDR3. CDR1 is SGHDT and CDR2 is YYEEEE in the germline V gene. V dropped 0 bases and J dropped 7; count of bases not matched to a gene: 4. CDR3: CASSLGDRGGQPQHF. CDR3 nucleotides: TGTGCCAGCAGCTTGGGGGACAGGGGAGGACAGCCCCAGCATTTT.

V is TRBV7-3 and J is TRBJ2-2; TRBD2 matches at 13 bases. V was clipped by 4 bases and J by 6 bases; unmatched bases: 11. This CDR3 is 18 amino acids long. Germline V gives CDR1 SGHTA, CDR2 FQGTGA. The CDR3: CASSWTSGSGSVPGELFF. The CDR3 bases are TGTGCCAGCAGCTGGACTAGCGGGAGTGGGTCCGTTCCCGGGGAGCTGTTTTTT. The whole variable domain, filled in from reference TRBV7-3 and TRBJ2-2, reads GAGVSQTPSNKVTEKGKYVELRCDPISGHTALYWYRQSLGQGPEFLIYFQGTGAADDSGLPNDRFFAVRPEGSVSTLKIQRTERGDSAVYLCASSWTSGSGSVPGELFFGEGSRLTVL.

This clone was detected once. For the CDR3, the DNA is TGCAGTGCTAGTTGGCATTCGGGGCGGGGAGATGGCTACACCTTC. Protein: CSASWHSGRGDGYTF. The chain carries TRBV20-1 and TRBJ1-2; D possibly corresponds to TRBD1 (5 bases). This CDR3 is built from 15 residues. The germline CDR1 and CDR2 sequences are DFQATT and SNEGSKA (reference sequence). Trimming removed 3 bases from V and 6 bases from J, with 20 bases in between.

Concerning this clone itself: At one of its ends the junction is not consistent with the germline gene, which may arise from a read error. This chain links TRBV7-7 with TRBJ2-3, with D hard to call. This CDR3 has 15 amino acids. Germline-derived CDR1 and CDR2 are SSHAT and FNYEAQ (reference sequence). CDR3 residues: CASSLGPSGTDTQYF. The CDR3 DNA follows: TGTGCTAGCAGCTTAGGCCCCTCAGGCACAGATACGCAGTATTTT.

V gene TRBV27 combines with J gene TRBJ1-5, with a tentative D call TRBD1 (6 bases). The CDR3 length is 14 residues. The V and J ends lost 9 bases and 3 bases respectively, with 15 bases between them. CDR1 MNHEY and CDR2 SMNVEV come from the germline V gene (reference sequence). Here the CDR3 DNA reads TGTGCCAGGAAATCAGGGGTGTTCAATCAGCCCCAGCATTTT. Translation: CARKSGVFNQPQHF.

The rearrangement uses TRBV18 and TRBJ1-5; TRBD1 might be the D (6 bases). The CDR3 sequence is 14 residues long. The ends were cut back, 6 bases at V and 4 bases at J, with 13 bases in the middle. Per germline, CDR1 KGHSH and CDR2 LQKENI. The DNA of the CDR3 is TGTGCCAGCTCTCCGCAGGACAGAAATCAGCCCCAGCATTTT. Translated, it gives CASSPQDRNQPQHF.

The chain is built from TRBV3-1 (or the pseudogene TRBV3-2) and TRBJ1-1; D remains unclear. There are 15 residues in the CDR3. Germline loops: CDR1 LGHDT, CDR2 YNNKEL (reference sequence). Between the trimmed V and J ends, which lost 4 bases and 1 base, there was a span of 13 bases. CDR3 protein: CASSLTAQANTEAFF. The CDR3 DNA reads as TGTGCCAGCAGCCTAACGGCCCAGGCGAACACTGAAGCTTTCTTT.

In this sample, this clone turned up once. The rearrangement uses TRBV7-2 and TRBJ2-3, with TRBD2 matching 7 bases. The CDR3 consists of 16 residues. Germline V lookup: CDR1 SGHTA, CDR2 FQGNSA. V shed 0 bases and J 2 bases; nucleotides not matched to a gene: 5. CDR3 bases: TGTGCCAGCAGCTTAGCCCAAGCGGGAAACACAGATACGCAGTATTTT. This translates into CASSLAQAGNTDTQYF.

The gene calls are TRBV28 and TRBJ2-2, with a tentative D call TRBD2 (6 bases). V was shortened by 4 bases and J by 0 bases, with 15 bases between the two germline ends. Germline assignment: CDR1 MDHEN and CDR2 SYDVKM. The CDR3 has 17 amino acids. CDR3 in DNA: TGTGCCAGCAGTTCGTTTGGGGGAGGCCCGAACACCGGGGAGCTGTTTTTT. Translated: CASSSFGGGPNTGELFF.

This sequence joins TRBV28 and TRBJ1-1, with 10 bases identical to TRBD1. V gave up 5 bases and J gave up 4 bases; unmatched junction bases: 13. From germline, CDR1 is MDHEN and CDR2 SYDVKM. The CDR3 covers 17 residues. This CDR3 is CASSPPGQGGGTTEAFF. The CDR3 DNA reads TGTGCCAGCAGTCCCCCCGGACAGGGGGGAGGAACCACTGAAGCTTTCTTT.

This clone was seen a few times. Here the CDR3 reads CASSFRGYEQYF. The DNA for the CDR3 is TGTGCCAGCAGCTTTCGGGGCTACGAGCAGTACTTC. The rearrangement uses TRBV3-1 (or the pseudogene TRBV3-2) and TRBJ2-7; maybe TRBD2 (5 bases). V was trimmed by 5 bases and J by 3 bases, leaving 8 bases between them. The germline V gene has CDR1 LGHDT and CDR2 YNNKEL (reference sequence). There are 12 residues in the CDR3.

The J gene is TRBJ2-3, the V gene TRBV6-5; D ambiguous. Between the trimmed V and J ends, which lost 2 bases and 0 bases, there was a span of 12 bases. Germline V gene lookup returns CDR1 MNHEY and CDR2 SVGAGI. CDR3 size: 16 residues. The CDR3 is CASSYIGSPSTDTQYF. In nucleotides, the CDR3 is TGTGCCAGCAGTTACATTGGCAGTCCTAGCACAGATACGCAGTATTTT.

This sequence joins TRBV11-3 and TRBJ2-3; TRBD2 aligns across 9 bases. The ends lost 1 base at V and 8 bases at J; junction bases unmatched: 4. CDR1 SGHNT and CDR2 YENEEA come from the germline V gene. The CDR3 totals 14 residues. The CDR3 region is CASSLGGGAGTQYF. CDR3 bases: TGTGCCAGCAGCTTAGGCGGGGGGGCCGGTACGCAGTATTTT. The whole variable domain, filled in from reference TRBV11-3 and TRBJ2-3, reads EAGVVQSPRYKIIEKKQPVAFWCNPISGHNTLYWYLQNLGQGPELLIRYENEEAVDDSQLPKDRFSAERLKGVDSTLKIQPAELGDSAVYLCASSLGGGAGTQYFGPGTRLTVL.

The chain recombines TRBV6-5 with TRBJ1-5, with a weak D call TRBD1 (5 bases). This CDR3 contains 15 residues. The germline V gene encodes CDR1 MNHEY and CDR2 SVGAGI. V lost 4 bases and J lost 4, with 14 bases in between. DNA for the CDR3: TGTGCCAGCAGTTCCCTACAGACAGATAATCAGCCCCAGCATTTT. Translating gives CASSSLQTDNQPQHF.

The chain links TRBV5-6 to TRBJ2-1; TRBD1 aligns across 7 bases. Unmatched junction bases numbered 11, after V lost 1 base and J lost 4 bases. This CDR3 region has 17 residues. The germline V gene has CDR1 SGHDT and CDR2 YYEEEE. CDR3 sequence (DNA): TGTGCCAGCAGCTTGATTTCTTTGTACAGGGGATACAATGAGCAGTTCTTC. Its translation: CASSLISLYRGYNEQFF. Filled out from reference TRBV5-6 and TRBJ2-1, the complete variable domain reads DAGVTQSPTHLIKTRGQQVTLRCSPKSGHDTVSWYQQALGQGPQFIFQYYEEEERQRGNFPDRFSGHQFPNYSSELNVNALLLGDSALYLCASSLISLYRGYNEQFFGPGTRLTVL.

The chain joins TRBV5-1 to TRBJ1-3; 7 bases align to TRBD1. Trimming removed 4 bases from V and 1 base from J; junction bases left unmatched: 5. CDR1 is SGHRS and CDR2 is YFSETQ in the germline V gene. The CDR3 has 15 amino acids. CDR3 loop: CASSRDSGSGNTIYF. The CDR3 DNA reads TGCGCCAGCAGCCGGGACAGCGGGTCTGGAAACACCATATATTTT.